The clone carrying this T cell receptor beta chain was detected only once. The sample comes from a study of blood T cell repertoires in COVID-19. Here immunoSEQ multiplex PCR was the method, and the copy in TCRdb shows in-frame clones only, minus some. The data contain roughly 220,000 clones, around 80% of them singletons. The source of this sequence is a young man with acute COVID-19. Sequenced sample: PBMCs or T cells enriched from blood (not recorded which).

This CDR3 is CASSYWGGPSTDTQYF. CDR3 DNA sequence: TGTGCCAGCAGTTACTGGGGGGGGCCTAGCACAGATACGCAGTATTTT. This chain connects TRBV6-5 to TRBJ2-3, with a weak D call TRBD2 (7 bases). CDR3 length equals 16 residues. V shed 1 base and J shed 0 bases, with 11 bases lying between them. The germline V gene has CDR1 MNHEY and CDR2 SVGAGI.